The 29 T cell receptor beta chains below were found in one sample sequenced in a study of radiation and T cells in renal cell carcinoma. Sequencing was performed with immunoSEQ multiplex PCR; in TCRdb, only in-frame clones are kept and a portion is missing. The table records 150,000 or so clones, 88% of them present only once. Time point specified: baseline pretreatment blood. Stated treatment: 15 Gy SBRT to primary tumor, nephrectomy 4 weeks later. This material consisted of blood, taken from a patient whose treatment included radiotherapy and nephrectomy. The source of these receptors is a woman between 65 and 79 years old with renal cell carcinoma.

The genes are TRBV19 and TRBJ1-5, with D tentatively TRBD1 (6 bases). Germline V lookup: CDR1 LNHDA, CDR2 SQIVND (reference sequence). V was clipped by 5 bases and J by 7 bases, with 18 bases between them. This CDR3 comprises 15 residues. CDR3 in amino acids: CASSGGLLLGQPQHF. The CDR3 bases are TGTGCCAGTAGTGGGGGGCTTCTTTTAGGGCAGCCCCAGCATTTT.

The chain has TRBV14 and TRBJ2-3, with no clear D. Germline V gives CDR1 SGHDN, CDR2 FVKESK. This CDR3 has 13 residues. Trimming removed 4 bases from V and 10 bases from J, with 15 bases in between. The CDR3 region has the DNA TGTGCCAGCAGCCCGACCGACCTCCAAGCGCAGTATTTT. This encodes CASSPTDLQAQYF.

This chain uses TRBV5-5 with TRBJ1-2; D might be TRBD1 (5 bases). The CDR3 contains 16 residues. Trimming stripped 2 bases from V and 4 bases from J, with 18 bases between. Germline CDR1 is SGHKS and CDR2 is YYEKEE (reference sequence). The CDR3, as DNA: TGTGCCAGCAGCTTCGCCAGGGCTGGGGTTTTCTATGGCTACACCTTC. Residues: CASSFARAGVFYGYTF.

The chain uses TRBV28 and TRBJ2-7; possible D gene TRBD1, 6 bases. Looked up from germline, CDR1 is MDHEN and CDR2 is SYDVKM. V was clipped by 6 bases and J by 1 base, with 13 bases between them. The CDR3 has 14 amino acids. CDR3 in amino acids: CASSPGTQSYEQYF. The CDR3, as DNA: TGTGCCAGCAGCCCCGGGACACAATCCTACGAGCAGTACTTC. Based on the CDR3 plus reference TRBV28 and TRBJ2-7, the full variable domain is DVKVTQSSRYLVKRTGEKVFLECVQDMDHENMFWYRQDPGLGLRLIYFSYDVKMKEKGDIPEGYSVSREKKERFSLILESASTNQTSMYLCASSPGTQSYEQYFGPGTRLTVT.

V and J are TRBV2 and TRBJ1-5; D is unclear. The CDR3 covers 13 residues. Trimming cost V 0 bases and J 7 bases, with 7 bases left between them. CDR1 is SNHLY, CDR2 FYNNEI, per germline. In nucleotides, the CDR3 is TGTGCCAGCAGTGAAGCGCTTTGGCAGCCCCAGCATTTT. Its translation is CASSEALWQPQHF.

J is TRBJ1-2 and V is TRBV1; the tabulated D call, TRBD1, remains unverified against the DNA. TRBV1 represents a pseudogene. This CDR3 contains 17 residues. In DNA form, the CDR3 reads TGCACCAGCAGCCAAGATAGAGACAGGGGGCGCGGCTATGGCTACACCTTC. Protein sequence: CTSSQDRDRGRGYGYTF.

The V and J genes are TRBV5-6 and TRBJ1-3; 7 nucleotides align to TRBD1. The CDR3 is made up of 16 amino acids. V gave up 6 bases and J gave up 0 bases; unmatched junction bases: 9. Germline V CDR1 and CDR2: SGHDT, YYEEEE. The CDR3 is CASTHTRTGSGNTIYF. Written as DNA, the CDR3 is TGTGCCAGCACCCACACGCGGACAGGCTCTGGAAACACCATATATTTT.

This sequence joins TRBV18 and TRBJ1-1; D perhaps matches TRBD1 (6 bases). The V and J ends lost 4 bases and 4 bases respectively, with 19 bases between them. The CDR3 contains 16 residues. Germline assignment: CDR1 KGHSH and CDR2 LQKENI. CDR3 amino acids: CASSRTTGIGVTEAFF. The DNA of the CDR3 is TGTGCCAGCTCACGCACGACAGGAATCGGGGTCACTGAAGCTTTCTTT.

Here the CDR3 reads CATSRDFSYEQYF. CDR3 bases: TGTGCCACCAGCAGAGATTTTTCCTACGAGCAGTACTTC. The V gene is TRBV15, the J gene TRBJ2-7, with unresolved D. The CDR3 contains 13 residues. The V end was cut by 0 bases, the J end by 1 base, with 4 bases between. Germline V gene data show CDR1 as LNHNV and CDR2 as YYDKDF (reference sequence).

The rearrangement links TRBV28 to TRBJ1-1; D is uncertain. V gave up 7 bases and J gave up 1 base, with 16 bases separating them. There are 15 residues in the CDR3. Germline CDR1 and CDR2: MDHEN and SYDVKM. In DNA form, the CDR3 reads TGTGCCAGCAACCCGAATGCCTGGGGGAACACTGAAGCTTTCTTT. Amino acids: CASNPNAWGNTEAFF.

Regarding this clone: Other nucleotide sequences from this sample produce the same CDR3. This rearrangement joins TRBV15 to TRBJ2-7, with unresolved D. The CDR3 is 13 residues long. Germline assignment: CDR1 LNHNV and CDR2 YYDKDF (reference sequence). The V end lost 1 base, the J end lost 0 bases, and 4 bases lay between the germline ends. CDR3 sequence (DNA): TGTGCCACCAGCAGAGGGTCCTCCTACGAGCAGTACTTC. Residues: CATSRGSSYEQYF. Full variable domain (outside the CDR3, taken from reference TRBV15 and TRBJ2-7): DAMVIQNPRYQVTQFGKPVTLSCSQTLNHNVMYWYQQKSSQAPKLLFHYYDKDFNNEADTPDNFQSRRPNTSFCFLDIRSPGLGDTAMYLCATSRGSSYEQYFGPGTRLTVT.

This chain links TRBV2 with TRBJ1-4; maybe TRBD1 (5 bases). CDR1 is SNHLY and CDR2 is FYNNEI in the germline V gene. CDR3 length: 16 amino acids. The V gene lost 4 bases and the J gene lost 10 bases, with 22 bases spanning the gap. The CDR3 DNA sequence: TGTGCCAGCAGTGGGGGGATAGGACCCTCGGAGGGAAAACTGTTTTTT. Protein product: CASSGGIGPSEGKLFF.

This clone was seen only once. The chain is built from TRBV27 and TRBJ1-4, with D maybe TRBD1 (6 bases). This CDR3 region has 15 residues. The germline V gene encodes CDR1 MNHEY and CDR2 SMNVEV (reference sequence). V was trimmed by 0 bases and J by 4 bases, leaving 9 bases between them. The CDR3 loop is CASSLSGGRNEKLFF. CDR3 DNA sequence: TGTGCCAGCAGTTTATCGGGGGGGCGTAATGAAAAACTGTTTTTT.

This chain's CDR3 is CASSQLPGAASTDTQYF. The DNA of the CDR3 is TGTGCCAGCAGCCAACTTCCGGGGGCGGCTAGCACAGATACGCAGTATTTT. The gene calls are TRBV4-2 and TRBJ2-3, with D perhaps assigned TRBD1 or TRBD2 (6 bases each). Germline V gene lookup returns CDR1 LGHNA and CDR2 YNFKEQ. The CDR3 contains 17 residues. V gave up 2 bases and J gave up 0 bases, with 15 bases separating them.

The chain joins TRBV19 to TRBJ1-1; D is ambiguous. Trimming pared 3 bases from V and 8 bases from J, leaving 7 bases between. This CDR3 contains 11 residues. CDR1 and CDR2 from the germline V gene are LNHDA and SQIVND (reference sequence). The CDR3 DNA follows: TGTGCCAGTAGTATTCGAGGGGAAGCTTTCTTT. Translated, it gives CASSIRGEAFF.

CDR3 sequence reads: CASSVIGQGYNEQFF. The CDR3 bases are TGTGCCAGCAGCGTAATAGGACAGGGGTACAATGAGCAGTTCTTC. The chain is built from TRBV9 and TRBJ2-1; 9 bases are a match to TRBD1. V lost 1 base, J lost 4 bases, and 3 bases stayed unmatched. The CDR3 sequence is 15 residues long. CDR1 and CDR2 from the germline V gene are SGDLS and YYNGEE.

The rearrangement links TRBV13 to TRBJ2-1; perhaps D is TRBD1 or TRBD2 (5 bases each). The germline CDR1 and CDR2 sequences are PRHDT and FYEKMQ (reference sequence). The CDR3 runs to 17 residues. V dropped 4 bases and J dropped 8 bases, with 24 bases sitting between them. The CDR3 loop is CASSSRLFTGHGDEQFF. The DNA for the CDR3 is TGTGCCAGCAGCTCTAGGCTCTTTACGGGGCACGGGGATGAGCAGTTCTTC. The full variable domain, rest sourced from reference TRBV13 and TRBJ2-1, is AAGVIQSPRHLIKEKRETATLKCYPIPRHDTVYWYQQGPGQDPQFLISFYEKMQSDKGSIPDRFSAQQFSDYHSELNMSSLELGDSALYFCASSSRLFTGHGDEQFFGPGTRLTVL.

The CDR3 sequence: CASSPTGGGWTGELFF. The CDR3 DNA reads as TGTGCCAGCAGCCCAACAGGGGGCGGATGGACCGGGGAGCTGTTTTTT. The chain links TRBV5-6 to TRBJ2-2; 9 nucleotides match TRBD1. The CDR3 runs to 16 residues. Trimming took 4 bases from V and 5 from J; bases not matched to a gene: 9. Looked up from germline, CDR1 is SGHDT and CDR2 is YYEEEE.

The chain employs TRBV30 and TRBJ2-1; 9 nucleotides match TRBD2. The CDR3 runs 11 residues. V shed 5 bases, J shed 15 bases, and the junction held 8 bases outside the gene matches. The V gene's germline CDR1 is GTSNPN and CDR2 SVGIG (reference sequence). The CDR3 region has the DNA TGTGCCTGGTTTGCGGGGGGGCCTCTGTTCTTC. It codes for CAWFAGGPLFF.

The chain uses TRBV6-5 and TRBJ2-7; possibly TRBD2 for D (7 bases). V gave up 2 bases and J gave up 3 bases, with 11 bases separating them. The CDR3 runs 14 residues. Per germline, CDR1 MNHEY and CDR2 SVGAGI. CDR3 in DNA: TGTGCCAGCAGTTACACGCGGGGGCTCTACGAGCAGTACTTC. This encodes CASSYTRGLYEQYF.

The rearrangement links TRBV30 to TRBJ1-2; weak D call: TRBD1 (5 bases). V lost 0 bases, J lost 6 bases, and 20 bases lay in between. Germline assignment: CDR1 GTSNPN and CDR2 SVGIG (reference sequence). The CDR3 covers 16 residues. The CDR3 here is CAWSVPGVWGEHGYTF. DNA of the CDR3: TGTGCCTGGAGTGTTCCCGGGGTTTGGGGGGAACATGGCTACACCTTC.

The rearrangement links TRBV14 to TRBJ1-5, with 8 bases identical to TRBD1. The germline CDR1 and CDR2 sequences are SGHDN and FVKESK. J gave up 5 bases and V 4 bases, and 1 base lay outside the gene matches. CDR3 size: 13 residues. CDR3 in amino acids: CASSLTGDQPQHF. In DNA, the CDR3 is TGTGCCAGCAGCCTGACAGGGGATCAGCCCCAGCATTTT.

The V gene is TRBV19, the J gene TRBJ1-2; 8 nucleotides align to TRBD1. J was trimmed by 7 bases and V by 4 bases; bases with no gene match: 5. Germline CDR1 and CDR2: LNHDA and SQIVND (reference sequence). The CDR3 extends over 13 amino acids. For the CDR3, the DNA is TGTGCCAGTAGTAGGGGACAGGTCTTTGGCTACACCTTC. It yields the protein CASSRGQVFGYTF.

This clone was observed a handful of times. The genes are TRBV2 and TRBJ2-5; 11 nucleotides match TRBD2. V dropped 4 bases and J dropped 0; count of bases not matched to a gene: 1. There are 15 residues in the CDR3. CDR1 SNHLY and CDR2 FYNNEI come from the germline V gene. CDR3 in amino acids: CASSGTSGYQETQYF. The CDR3 nucleotides read TGTGCCAGCAGTGGGACTAGCGGGTACCAAGAGACCCAGTACTTC.

The chain couples TRBV19 to TRBJ2-7; D may match TRBD1 or TRBD2 (5 bases each). Germline CDR1 is LNHDA and CDR2 is SQIVND (reference sequence). V was shortened by 3 bases and J by 1 base, with 10 bases between the two germline ends. The CDR3 spans 14 residues. The CDR3 spells CASSMRDASYEQYF. CDR3 coding DNA: TGTGCCAGTAGTATGAGGGACGCATCCTACGAGCAGTACTTC.

The genes are TRBV7-9 and TRBJ1-2, with 8 bases fitting TRBD1. CDR3 length: 13 residues. Unmatched junction bases numbered 13, after V lost 5 bases and J lost 14 bases. Germline V lookup: CDR1 SEHNR, CDR2 FQNEAQ (reference sequence). CDR3 nucleotide sequence: TGTGCCAGCAGCCAGGGGCCAGGGGGCGCTGGGACCTTC. It codes for CASSQGPGGAGTF.

The chain employs TRBV12-2 and TRBJ2-7; TRBD2, the D gene given by the table, was not confirmed from the DNA. TRBV12-2 is reported as a pseudogene. The CDR3 sequence is 17 residues long. The CDR3: CASRLMEEGTEIYEQYF. The CDR3 DNA reads TGTGCAAGTCGCTTGATGGAGGAAGGAACAGAAATCTACGAGCAGTACTTC.

The chain employs TRBV4-2 and TRBJ1-1, with TRBD1 matching over 7 bases. Germline V gene data show CDR1 as LGHNA and CDR2 as YNFKEQ. After removal of 4 bases from V and 1 base from J, the junction contained 6 bases not matched to a gene. The CDR3 loop spans 15 amino acids. CDR3 nucleotides: TGTGCCAGCAGCCGAGTCAGGGGGTCGAACACTGAAGCTTTCTTT. This sequence encodes CASSRVRGSNTEAFF.

The chain is built from TRBV15 and TRBJ2-1; TRBD2 aligns across 11 bases. Unmatched junction bases numbered 12, after V lost 0 bases and J lost 8 bases. This CDR3 has 18 amino acids. Germline V gene sequence: CDR1 LNHNV, CDR2 YYDKDF (reference sequence). CDR3 in amino acids: CATSRDISGGAHIHEQFF. For the CDR3, the DNA is TGTGCCACCAGCAGAGATATTAGCGGGGGGGCTCATATCCATGAGCAGTTCTTC. Based on the CDR3 plus reference TRBV15 and TRBJ2-1, the full variable domain is DAMVIQNPRYQVTQFGKPVTLSCSQTLNHNVMYWYQQKSSQAPKLLFHYYDKDFNNEADTPDNFQSRRPNTSFCFLDIRSPGLGDTAMYLCATSRDISGGAHIHEQFFGPGTRLTVL.